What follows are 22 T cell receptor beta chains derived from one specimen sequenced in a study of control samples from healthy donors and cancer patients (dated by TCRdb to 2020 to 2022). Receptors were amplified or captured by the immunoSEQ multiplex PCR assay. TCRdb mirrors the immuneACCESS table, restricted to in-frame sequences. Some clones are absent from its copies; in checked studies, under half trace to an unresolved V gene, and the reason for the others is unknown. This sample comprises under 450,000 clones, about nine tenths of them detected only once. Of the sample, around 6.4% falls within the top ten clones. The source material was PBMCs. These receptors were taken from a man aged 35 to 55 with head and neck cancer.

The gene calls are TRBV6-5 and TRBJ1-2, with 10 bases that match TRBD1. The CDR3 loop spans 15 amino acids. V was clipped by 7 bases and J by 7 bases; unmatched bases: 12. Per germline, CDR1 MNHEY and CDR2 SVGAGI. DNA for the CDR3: TGTGCCAGCATGGGGACAGGGGACGAAATCGGTGGCTACACCTTC. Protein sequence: CASMGTGDEIGGYTF.

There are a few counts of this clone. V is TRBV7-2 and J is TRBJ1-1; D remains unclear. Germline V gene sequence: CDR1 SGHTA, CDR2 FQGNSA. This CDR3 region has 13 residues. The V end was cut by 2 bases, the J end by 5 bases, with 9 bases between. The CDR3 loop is CASSLRVRTEAFF. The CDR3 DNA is TGTGCCAGCAGCTTAAGGGTTCGGACTGAAGCTTTCTTT. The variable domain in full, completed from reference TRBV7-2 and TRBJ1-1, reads GAGVSQSPSNKVTEKGKDVELRCDPISGHTALYWYRQSLGQGLEFLIYFQGNSAPDKSGLPSDRFSAERTGGSVSTLTIQRTQQEDSAVYLCASSLRVRTEAFFGQGTRLTVV.

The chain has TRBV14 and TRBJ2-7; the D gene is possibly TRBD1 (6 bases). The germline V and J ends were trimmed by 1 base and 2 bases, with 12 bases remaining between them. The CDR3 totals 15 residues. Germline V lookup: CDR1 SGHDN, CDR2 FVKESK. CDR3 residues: CASSQGAGAPYEQYF. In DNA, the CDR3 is TGTGCCAGCAGCCAAGGGGCAGGGGCCCCCTACGAGCAGTACTTC.

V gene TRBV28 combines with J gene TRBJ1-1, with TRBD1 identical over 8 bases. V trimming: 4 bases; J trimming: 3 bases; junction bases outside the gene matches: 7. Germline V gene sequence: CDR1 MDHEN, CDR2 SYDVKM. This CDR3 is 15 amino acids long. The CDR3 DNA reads TGTGCCAGCAGTTCAGGGACAGGAATGGACACTGAAGCTTTCTTT. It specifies CASSSGTGMDTEAFF.

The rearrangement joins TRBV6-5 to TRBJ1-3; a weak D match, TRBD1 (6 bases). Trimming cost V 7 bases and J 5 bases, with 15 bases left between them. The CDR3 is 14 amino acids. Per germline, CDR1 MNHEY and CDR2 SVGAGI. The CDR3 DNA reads TGTGCCAGCAATCCACAGGGTACGCGAAACACCATATATTTT. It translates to CASNPQGTRNTIYF.

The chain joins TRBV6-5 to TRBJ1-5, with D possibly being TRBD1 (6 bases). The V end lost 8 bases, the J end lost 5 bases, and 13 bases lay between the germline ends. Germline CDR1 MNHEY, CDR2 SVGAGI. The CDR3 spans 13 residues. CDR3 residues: CASWGGLHQPQHF. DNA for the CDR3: TGTGCCAGCTGGGGGGGGCTTCATCAGCCCCAGCATTTT.

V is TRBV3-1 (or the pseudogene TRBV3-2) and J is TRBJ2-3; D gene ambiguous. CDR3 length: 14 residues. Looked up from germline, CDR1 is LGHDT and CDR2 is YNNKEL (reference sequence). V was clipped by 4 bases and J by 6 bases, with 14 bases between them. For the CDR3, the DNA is TGTGCCAGCAGCCGGCGTAGTCTTGGGGATACGCAGTATTTT. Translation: CASSRRSLGDTQYF.

DNA of the CDR3: TGTGCCAGCATGTTGGAAGGCAGGGGGCTTGAGACCCAGTACTTC. It codes for CASMLEGRGLETQYF. The gene calls are TRBV27 and TRBJ2-5; TRBD1 aligns across 8 bases. The V and J ends lost 7 bases and 5 bases, in that order; junction bases with no gene match: 12. The CDR3 loop spans 15 amino acids. Per the germline V gene, CDR1 is MNHEY and CDR2 is SMNVEV (reference sequence).

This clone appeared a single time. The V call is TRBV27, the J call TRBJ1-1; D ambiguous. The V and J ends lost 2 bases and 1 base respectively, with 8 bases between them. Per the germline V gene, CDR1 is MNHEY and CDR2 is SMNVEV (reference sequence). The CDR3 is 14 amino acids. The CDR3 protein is CASSLKRTNTEAFF. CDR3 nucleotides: TGTGCCAGCAGTTTAAAAAGGACGAACACTGAAGCTTTCTTT.

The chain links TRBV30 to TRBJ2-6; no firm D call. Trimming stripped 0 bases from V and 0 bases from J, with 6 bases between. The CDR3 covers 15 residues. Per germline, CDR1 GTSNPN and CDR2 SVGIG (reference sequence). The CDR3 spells CAWSVGPSGANVLTF. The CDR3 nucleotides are TGTGCCTGGAGTGTAGGACCCTCTGGGGCCAACGTCCTGACTTTC.

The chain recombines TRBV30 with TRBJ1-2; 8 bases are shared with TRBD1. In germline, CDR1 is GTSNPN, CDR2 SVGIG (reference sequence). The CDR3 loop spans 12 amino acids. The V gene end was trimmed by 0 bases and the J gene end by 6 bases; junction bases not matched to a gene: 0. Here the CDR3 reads CAWSVQGDGYTF. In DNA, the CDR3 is TGTGCCTGGAGTGTACAGGGGGATGGCTACACCTTC.

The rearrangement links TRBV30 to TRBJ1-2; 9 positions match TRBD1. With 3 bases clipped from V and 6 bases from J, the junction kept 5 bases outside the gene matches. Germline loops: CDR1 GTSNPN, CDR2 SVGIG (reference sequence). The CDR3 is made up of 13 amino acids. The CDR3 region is CAWRDRGTDGYTF. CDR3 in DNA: TGTGCCTGGAGGGACAGGGGAACCGATGGCTACACCTTC.

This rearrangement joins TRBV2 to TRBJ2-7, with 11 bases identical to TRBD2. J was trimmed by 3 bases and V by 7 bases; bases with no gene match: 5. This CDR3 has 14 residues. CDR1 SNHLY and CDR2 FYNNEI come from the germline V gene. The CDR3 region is CASMAGTSGYEQYF. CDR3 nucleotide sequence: TGTGCCAGCATGGCCGGGACTAGCGGCTACGAGCAGTACTTC.

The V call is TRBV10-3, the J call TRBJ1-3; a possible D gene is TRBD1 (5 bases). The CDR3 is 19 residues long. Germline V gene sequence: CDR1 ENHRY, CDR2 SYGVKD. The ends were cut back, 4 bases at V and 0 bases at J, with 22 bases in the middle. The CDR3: CAISVPRDAFFPSGNTIYF. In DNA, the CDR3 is TGTGCCATCAGTGTCCCCCGGGACGCCTTTTTCCCCTCTGGAAACACCATATATTTT.

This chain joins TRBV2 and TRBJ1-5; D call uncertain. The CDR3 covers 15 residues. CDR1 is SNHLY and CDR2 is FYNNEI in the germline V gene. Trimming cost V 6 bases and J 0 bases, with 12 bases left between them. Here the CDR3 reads CASRAQSYSNQPQHF. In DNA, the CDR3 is TGTGCCAGCAGAGCTCAATCATATAGCAATCAGCCCCAGCATTTT. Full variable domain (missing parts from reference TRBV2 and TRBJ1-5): EPEVTQTPSHQVTQMGQEVILRCVPISNHLYFYWYRQILGQKVEFLVSFYNNEISEKSEIFDDQFSVERPDGSNFTLKIRSTKLEDSAMYFCASRAQSYSNQPQHFGDGTRLSIL.

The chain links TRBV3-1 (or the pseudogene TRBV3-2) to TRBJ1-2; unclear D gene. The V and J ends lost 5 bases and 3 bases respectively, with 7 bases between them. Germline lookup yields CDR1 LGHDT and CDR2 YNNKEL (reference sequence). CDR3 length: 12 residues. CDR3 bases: TGTGCCAGCAGCAACCAGGACTATGGCTACACCTTC. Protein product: CASSNQDYGYTF.

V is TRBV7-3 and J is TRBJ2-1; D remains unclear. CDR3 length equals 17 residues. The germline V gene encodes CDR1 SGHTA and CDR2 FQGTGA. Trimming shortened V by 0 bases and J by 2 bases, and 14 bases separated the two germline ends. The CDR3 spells CASSLTGRQSTYNEQFF. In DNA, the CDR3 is TGTGCCAGCAGCTTAACCGGGCGGCAGAGCACCTACAATGAGCAGTTCTTC. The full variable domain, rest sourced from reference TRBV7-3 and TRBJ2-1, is GAGVSQTPSNKVTEKGKYVELRCDPISGHTALYWYRQSLGQGPEFLIYFQGTGAADDSGLPNDRFFAVRPEGSVSTLKIQRTERGDSAVYLCASSLTGRQSTYNEQFFGPGTRLTVL.

CDR3 sequence (DNA): TGTGCCAGCAGCGTAGTAGGGGCCTACAATGAGCAGTTCTTC. Its protein product is CASSVVGAYNEQFF. The chain couples TRBV9 to TRBJ2-1; a weak D match, TRBD1 (5 bases). Germline assignment: CDR1 SGDLS and CDR2 YYNGEE. The CDR3 totals 14 residues. The ends were cut back, 0 bases at V and 2 bases at J, with 6 bases in the middle.

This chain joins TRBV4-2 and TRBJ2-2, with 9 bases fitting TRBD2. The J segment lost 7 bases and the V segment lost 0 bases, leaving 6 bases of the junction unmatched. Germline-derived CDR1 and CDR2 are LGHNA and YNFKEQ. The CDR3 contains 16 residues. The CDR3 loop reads CASSQDVREGDGELFF. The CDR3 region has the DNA TGTGCCAGCAGCCAAGATGTGCGGGAGGGTGACGGGGAGCTGTTTTTT.

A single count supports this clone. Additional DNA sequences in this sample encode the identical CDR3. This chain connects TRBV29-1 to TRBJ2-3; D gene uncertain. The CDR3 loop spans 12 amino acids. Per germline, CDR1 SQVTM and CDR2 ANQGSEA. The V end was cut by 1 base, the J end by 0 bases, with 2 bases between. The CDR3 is CSVEGSTDTQYF. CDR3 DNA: TGCAGCGTTGAAGGTAGCACAGATACGCAGTATTTT.

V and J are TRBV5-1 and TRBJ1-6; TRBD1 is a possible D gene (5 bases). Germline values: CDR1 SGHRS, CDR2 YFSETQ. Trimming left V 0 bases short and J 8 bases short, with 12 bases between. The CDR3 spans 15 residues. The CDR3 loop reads CASSLDGRADSPLHF. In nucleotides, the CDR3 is TGCGCCAGCAGCTTGGATGGCAGGGCTGATTCACCCCTCCACTTT. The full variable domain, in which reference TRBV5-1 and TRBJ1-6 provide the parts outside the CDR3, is KAGVTQTPRYLIKTRGQQVTLSCSPISGHRSVSWYQQTPGQGLQFLFEYFSETQRNKGNFPGRFSGRQFSNSRSEMNVSTLELGDSALYLCASSLDGRADSPLHFGNGTRLTVT.

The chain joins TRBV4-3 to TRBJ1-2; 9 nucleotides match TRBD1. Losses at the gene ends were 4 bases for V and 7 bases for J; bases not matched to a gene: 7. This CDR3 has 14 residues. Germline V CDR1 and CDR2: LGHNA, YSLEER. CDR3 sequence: CASSPRTGDVGYTF. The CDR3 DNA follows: TGCGCCAGCAGCCCGAGGACAGGGGATGTTGGCTACACCTTC.